Each of the 18 T cell receptor beta chains below was sequenced from the same sample in a study of blood T cell repertoires in COVID-19 (TCRdb year 2020). Library preparation used the immunoSEQ multiplex PCR assay. The clones in this table, taken by TCRdb from immuneACCESS, are in-frame only. Not every clone is retained; where verified, under half of the shortfall comes from an unresolved V gene, and the cause of the rest is unknown. This sample lists 370,000 or so clones; roughly four fifths were detected once. More than 0.95% of the sample lies in the top ten. The source material was peripheral blood. These receptors all come from a human donor with acute or convalescent COVID-19. The donor label of this sample is uncertain.

J is TRBJ1-1 and V is TRBV12-3 or TRBV12-4; D gene uncertain. The CDR3 extends over 13 amino acids. Trimming left V 0 bases short and J 10 bases short, with 12 bases between. CDR3 DNA: TGTGCCAGCAGTTTAGCCAGGACTCATACAGCTTTCTTT. Amino acids: CASSLARTHTAFF.

The rearrangement joins TRBV7-8 to TRBJ1-6; 9 bases map to TRBD1. V lost 3 bases and J lost 7; bases outside the gene matches: 10. Per the germline V gene, CDR1 is SGHVS and CDR2 is FQNEAQ. CDR3 length equals 17 residues. The CDR3 region is CASSFRVRGQGNSPLHF. The CDR3 DNA reads TGTGCCAGCAGCTTTCGCGTACGGGGACAGGGCAATTCACCCCTCCACTTT.

V is TRBV15 and J is TRBJ1-1; weak D call: TRBD1 (6 bases). The CDR3 is 13 amino acids. Germline V gene lookup returns CDR1 LNHNV and CDR2 YYDKDF (reference sequence). V lost 2 bases and J 7 bases, leaving 11 bases between the germline ends. The CDR3 here is CATSRPQGYEAFF. In DNA form, the CDR3 reads TGTGCCACCAGCAGACCACAGGGATATGAAGCTTTCTTT.

This sequence joins TRBV5-4 and TRBJ2-1; 12 bases are a match to TRBD2. Germline V gene data show CDR1 as SGHNT and CDR2 as YYREEE (reference sequence). The CDR3 is 19 amino acids. Trimming removed 1 base from V and 3 bases from J; junction bases left unmatched: 11. The CDR3 here is CASSLSASGGAGYYNEQFF. Written as DNA, the CDR3 is TGTGCCAGCAGCTTGAGTGCTAGCGGGGGGGCCGGGTACTACAATGAGCAGTTCTTC.

The chain couples TRBV29-1 to TRBJ2-1; 9 bases align to TRBD1. Germline CDR1 reads SQVTM; CDR2 reads ANQGSEA. Trimming at V came to 7 bases and at J to 9 bases, leaving 16 bases not matched to a gene. The CDR3 is made up of 15 amino acids. The chain's CDR3 is CSGHLPGQGFGEQFF. The CDR3 DNA is TGCAGCGGACACCTGCCGGGACAGGGTTTTGGTGAGCAGTTCTTC.

The table lists this clone with a count of one. The chain recombines TRBV28 with TRBJ1-4; TRBD1 matches 12 bases. The length of the CDR3 is 16 residues. Germline CDR1 and CDR2: MDHEN and SYDVKM. J gave up 10 bases and V 10 bases, and 16 bases lay outside the gene matches. For the CDR3, the DNA is TGTGCCACCTCCCCGGGACAGGGGGCTCAATTCAGAAAACTGTTTTTT. Translated, it gives CATSPGQGAQFRKLFF.

This clone appeared once. The rearrangement joins TRBV5-1 to TRBJ2-5; D is perhaps TRBD2 (6 bases). The germline V gene has CDR1 SGHRS and CDR2 YFSETQ. CDR3 size: 15 residues. V lost 4 bases, J lost 1 base, and 14 bases lay in between. CDR3 bases: TGCGCCAGCAGCCTCAGACTTAGCGGCCAAGAGACCCAGTACTTC. It encodes CASSLRLSGQETQYF.

This clone was counted only a few times. The genes are TRBV4-2 and TRBJ1-4; tentative D call: TRBD1 (6 bases). Germline lookup yields CDR1 LGHNA and CDR2 YNFKEQ. Trimming took 6 bases from V and 6 from J, leaving 14 bases between them. The CDR3 has 14 residues. As DNA, the CDR3 is TGTGCCAGCAGTCGACAGGATAGGGATGAAAAACTGTTTTTT. Its protein product is CASSRQDRDEKLFF.

The chain recombines TRBV5-1 with TRBJ1-5; D gene uncertain. V was shortened by 3 bases and J by 2 bases, with 15 bases between the two germline ends. From germline, CDR1 is SGHRS and CDR2 YFSETQ. CDR3 length equals 16 residues. The DNA for the CDR3 is TGCGCCAGCAGCTACAGTGGCCCCGGGGGCAATCAGCCCCAGCATTTT. Translation: CASSYSGPGGNQPQHF.

This clone has only one observation. The chain has TRBV7-9 and TRBJ1-5; tentatively, D is TRBD1 (6 bases). CDR1 and CDR2 (germline): SEHNR, FQNEAQ (reference sequence). The CDR3 totals 15 residues. V was shortened by 5 bases and J by 6 bases, with 17 bases between the two germline ends. CDR3 DNA: TGTGCCAGCAGCCGCGGGGGGGCTAGCGGTCAGCCCCAGCATTTT. This codes for CASSRGGASGQPQHF.

This clone was found a few times. The chain has TRBV2 and TRBJ1-1; the D gene is possibly TRBD1 (6 bases). Germline V lookup: CDR1 SNHLY, CDR2 FYNNEI. The CDR3 is 13 amino acids. Deletions cut 5 bases from V and 4 bases from J, with 11 bases between. For the CDR3, the DNA is TGTGCCAGCAGTAGACAGGCCGGCACTGAAGCTTTCTTT. Translation gives CASSRQAGTEAFF.

In this sample, this clone turned up a few times. The rearrangement joins TRBV7-9 to TRBJ2-5; 7 positions match TRBD2. CDR3 length: 16 amino acids. Germline-derived CDR1 and CDR2 are SEHNR and FQNEAQ (reference sequence). Trimming removed 3 bases from V and 1 base from J; junction bases left unmatched: 8. The CDR3 coding sequence is TGTGCCAGCAGCTTTATGGGACTATCGGTCCAAGAGACCCAGTACTTC. Amino acids: CASSFMGLSVQETQYF.

The chain employs TRBV6-5 and TRBJ2-1; 12 nucleotides line up with TRBD2. Germline CDR1 is MNHEY and CDR2 is SVGAGI. Germline trimming cut 6 bases from V and 7 bases from J; bases unmatched to any gene: 7. CDR3 length: 15 residues. In DNA form, the CDR3 reads TGTGCCAGCAGCCGACTAGCGGGAGATAGGAATGAGCAGTTCTTC. Its protein product is CASSRLAGDRNEQFF.

The rearrangement uses TRBV12-5 and TRBJ1-3, with TRBD1 matching over 7 bases. Germline loops: CDR1 LGHNT, CDR2 FRNRAP. CDR3 length: 17 amino acids. Trimming removed 2 bases from V and 1 base from J; junction bases left unmatched: 8. DNA of the CDR3: TGTGCTAGTGGTTTGTATCCTTGGACAGGTTCTGGAAACACCATATATTTT. Its protein is CASGLYPWTGSGNTIYF.

The chain combines TRBV30 with TRBJ2-7; a possible D gene is TRBD1 (5 bases). This CDR3 comprises 12 residues. The germline V gene encodes CDR1 GTSNPN and CDR2 SVGIG (reference sequence). V was cut by 5 bases and J by 2 bases, with 10 bases left in between. In nucleotides, the CDR3 is TGTGCCTGGGGGGCGGATACCTACGAGCAGTACTTC. Protein product: CAWGADTYEQYF.

This sequence joins TRBV30 and TRBJ1-2; D unresolved. The CDR3 is 13 residues long. CDR1 GTSNPN and CDR2 SVGIG come from the germline V gene (reference sequence). The germline V and J ends were trimmed by 3 bases and 8 bases, with 16 bases remaining between them. DNA of the CDR3: TGTGCCTGGAGCCCTCCCCCCCTGAGGGGCTACACCTTC. As protein: CAWSPPPLRGYTF.

This clone was recorded a few times. The chain has TRBV6-5 and TRBJ2-3; 12 positions match TRBD2. The V segment lost 7 bases and the J segment 2 bases; nucleotides outside the gene matches: 4. The CDR3 extends over 15 amino acids. CDR1 is MNHEY, CDR2 SVGAGI, per germline. The DNA of the CDR3 is TGTGCCAGCAAGCGGACTAGCGGGACCACAGATACGCAGTATTTT. This codes for CASKRTSGTTDTQYF.

V is TRBV6-4 and J is TRBJ2-3, with 7 nucleotides matching TRBD2. The germline V gene encodes CDR1 MRHNA and CDR2 SNTAGT. The CDR3 consists of 15 residues. J lost 3 bases, V lost 3 bases, and 6 bases had no gene match. This CDR3 is CASSDWGAGTDTQYF. The DNA for the CDR3 is TGTGCCAGCAGTGATTGGGGAGCGGGGACAGATACGCAGTATTTT.